The next 25 T cell receptor beta chains were all read from a single sample in a study of OX40 agonist ivuxolimab in advanced cancers. Library creation used the immunoSEQ multiplex PCR assay. What TCRdb holds here is the immuneACCESS table cut down to in-frame rearrangements. Part of the clones is not present; checked against another copy, under half of the missing clones reflect an unresolved V gene, and the others are unexplained. Here the sample has tens of thousands of clones; around 90% occur a single time. The ten largest clones capture approximately 1.2% of the sample. The source material was CD4+ or CD8+ T cells sorted from blood, sampled in a trial of the OX40 agonist ivuxolimab. The receptors here all came from an adult with an advanced solid tumor such as melanoma, head and neck, liver or kidney cancer.

The gene calls are TRBV10-3 and TRBJ2-3; the match to TRBD2 covers 12 bases. Losses at the gene ends were 0 bases for V and 5 bases for J; bases not matched to a gene: 6. The CDR3 contains 17 residues. CDR1 is ENHRY, CDR2 SYGVKD, per germline. Here the CDR3 reads CAISESSRTSGKDTQYF. The CDR3 DNA reads TGTGCCATCAGTGAGTCGAGCCGGACTAGCGGGAAAGATACGCAGTATTTT.

The chain joins TRBV5-1 to TRBJ2-3; 13 positions match TRBD2. The CDR3 length is 16 residues. Germline V lookup: CDR1 SGHRS, CDR2 YFSETQ. The V segment lost 4 bases and the J segment 4 bases; nucleotides outside the gene matches: 6. The CDR3 reads CASSGGTSGVSDTQYF. DNA for the CDR3: TGCGCCAGCAGCGGGGGGACTAGCGGGGTTTCAGATACGCAGTATTTT.

The count of this clone is one. The rearrangement uses TRBV30 and TRBJ2-1; 8 bases map to TRBD2. There are 16 residues in the CDR3. From germline, CDR1 is GTSNPN and CDR2 SVGIG (reference sequence). V lost 0 bases and J lost 3; bases outside the gene matches: 7. The CDR3 loop is CAWSVRAGGSYNEQFF. CDR3 sequence (DNA): TGTGCCTGGAGTGTAAGGGCGGGGGGCAGCTACAATGAGCAGTTCTTC.

The rearrangement joins TRBV18 to TRBJ1-1, with D uncertain. The CDR3 spans 14 residues. V lost 5 bases to trimming and J lost 0 bases, with 10 bases between them. Germline-derived CDR1 and CDR2 are KGHSH and LQKENI. The CDR3 coding sequence is TGTGCCAGCTCAAAGGAGACGGTGAACACTGAAGCTTTCTTT. Its translation: CASSKETVNTEAFF.

The CDR3 sequence: CASSRTGGDEQFF. Here the CDR3 DNA reads TGCGCCAGCAGCCGGACAGGGGGCGATGAGCAGTTCTTC. The chain carries TRBV10-1 and TRBJ2-1; 11 nucleotides agree with TRBD1. The CDR3 extends over 13 amino acids. The ends lost 6 bases at V and 8 bases at J; junction bases unmatched: 3. From germline, CDR1 is WNHNN and CDR2 SYGVQD (reference sequence).

CDR3 bases: TGTGCCAGCAGCTTGTCGGGGGCGTTGGAGACCCAGTACTTC. It specifies CASSLSGALETQYF. This sequence joins TRBV5-4 and TRBJ2-5; D assignment may be TRBD1 or TRBD2 (6 bases each). The V end lost 1 base, the J end lost 5 bases, and 12 bases lay between the germline ends. CDR1 and CDR2 (germline): SGHNT, YYREEE (reference sequence). CDR3 length: 14 amino acids.

The chain has TRBV11-2 and TRBJ1-3; D unresolved. Trimming stripped 2 bases from V and 4 bases from J, with 9 bases between. Germline values: CDR1 SGHAT, CDR2 FQNNGV. CDR3 length: 14 residues. For the CDR3, the DNA is TGTGCCAGCAGCTTAAGTACGGGCGGAAACACCATATATTTT. This gives the protein CASSLSTGGNTIYF.

The gene calls are TRBV10-3 and TRBJ2-7, with D maybe TRBD1 (6 bases). CDR1 and CDR2 (germline): ENHRY, SYGVKD. The CDR3 has 14 residues. Trimming removed 3 bases from V and 1 base from J, with 10 bases in between. CDR3 protein: CAISDSQGSYEQYF. CDR3 DNA sequence: TGTGCCATCAGTGACAGTCAGGGGTCCTACGAGCAGTACTTC.

The chain joins TRBV19 to TRBJ2-7; D gene uncertain. Germline-derived CDR1 and CDR2 are LNHDA and SQIVND (reference sequence). The CDR3 sequence is 15 residues long. Trimming pared 2 bases from V and 0 bases from J, leaving 11 bases between. The CDR3 region has the DNA TGTGCCAGTAGTATATCTTCGGTGATCTCCTACGAGCAGTACTTC. Its translation is CASSISSVISYEQYF.

This chain joins TRBV2 and TRBJ2-3, with D possibly matching TRBD2 (6 bases). Germline V CDR1 and CDR2: SNHLY, FYNNEI. The CDR3 consists of 14 residues. V was clipped by 8 bases and J by 0 bases, with 12 bases between them. Written as DNA, the CDR3 is TGTGCCAGCCGAGTGGGGACTAGCACAGATACGCAGTATTTT. Its protein is CASRVGTSTDTQYF.

V usage is TRBV15 and J usage is TRBJ2-3; TRBD2 aligns across 10 bases. The CDR3 spans 14 residues. The germline V gene encodes CDR1 LNHNV and CDR2 YYDKDF (reference sequence). V was pared by 3 bases and J by 5 bases, with 2 bases of the junction left unmatched. CDR3 residues: CATSRRLAGDTQYF. CDR3 in DNA: TGTGCCACCAGCAGGAGACTAGCGGGAGATACGCAGTATTTT. The whole variable domain, filled in from reference TRBV15 and TRBJ2-3, reads DAMVIQNPRYQVTQFGKPVTLSCSQTLNHNVMYWYQQKSSQAPKLLFHYYDKDFNNEADTPDNFQSRRPNTSFCFLDIRSPGLGDTAMYLCATSRRLAGDTQYFGPGTRLTVL.

The rearrangement uses TRBV4-2 and TRBJ2-3; unclear D gene. Trimming stripped 1 base from V and 0 bases from J, with 8 bases between. In germline, CDR1 is LGHNA, CDR2 YNFKEQ. The CDR3 sequence is 15 residues long. The DNA of the CDR3 is TGTGCCAGCAGCCAAGGGATAATTAGCACAGATACGCAGTATTTT. Translating it yields CASSQGIISTDTQYF.

Here the CDR3 DNA reads TGTGCCAGCAGCTTCGCTGGGACTAGCGGGATCCATGAGCAGTTCTTC. Translated, it gives CASSFAGTSGIHEQFF. The V call is TRBV7-8, the J call TRBJ2-1; TRBD2 aligns across 13 bases. Germline values: CDR1 SGHVS, CDR2 FQNEAQ. V was pared by 3 bases and J by 8 bases, with 7 bases of the junction left unmatched. This CDR3 comprises 16 residues.

This rearrangement joins TRBV6-1 to TRBJ1-5; weak D call: TRBD1 (6 bases). Germline V gene lookup returns CDR1 MNHNS and CDR2 SASEGT. This CDR3 has 14 amino acids. The V end was cut by 8 bases, the J end by 1 base, with 12 bases between. The CDR3 nucleotides are TGTGCCAGCCGAACAGGGCAGAGCAATCAGCCCCAGCATTTT. As protein: CASRTGQSNQPQHF.

V usage is TRBV28 and J usage is TRBJ2-3, with no clear D. This CDR3 has 13 amino acids. Germline CDR1 reads MDHEN; CDR2 reads SYDVKM. CDR3 bases: TGTGCTACGGCCGCCCCTAGCACAGATACGCAGTATTTT. It specifies CATAAPSTDTQYF.

This clone came up once. The gene calls are TRBV9 and TRBJ2-6; D possibly corresponds to TRBD2 (5 bases). Trimming stripped 4 bases from V and 3 bases from J, with 11 bases between. The CDR3 loop spans 15 amino acids. Per germline, CDR1 SGDLS and CDR2 YYNGEE. CDR3 protein: CASSPRDVGANVLTF. The CDR3, as DNA: TGTGCCAGCAGCCCTCGGGATGTTGGGGCCAACGTCCTGACTTTC.

The gene calls are TRBV5-6 and TRBJ2-5; possible D gene TRBD1, 5 bases. Per the germline V gene, CDR1 is SGHDT and CDR2 is YYEEEE. The V gene lost 3 bases and the J gene lost 4 bases, with 13 bases spanning the gap. The CDR3 sequence is 14 residues long. The CDR3 sequence is CASSWLLGAETQYF. In DNA form, the CDR3 reads TGTGCCAGCAGCTGGCTCCTTGGGGCAGAGACCCAGTACTTC.

The rearrangement joins TRBV7-2 to TRBJ2-5; tentatively, D is TRBD1 or TRBD2 (5 bases each). The CDR3 runs to 13 residues. Trimming shortened V by 5 bases and J by 2 bases, and 9 bases separated the two germline ends. Germline lookup yields CDR1 SGHTA and CDR2 FQGNSA. The CDR3 protein is CASSPGLQETQYF. CDR3 in DNA: TGTGCCAGCAGCCCGGGGCTGCAAGAGACCCAGTACTTC.

The chain employs TRBV28 and TRBJ2-1, with 8 bases that match TRBD2. Germline V gene data show CDR1 as MDHEN and CDR2 as SYDVKM. V lost 7 bases and J lost 2; bases outside the gene matches: 10. The CDR3 consists of 16 residues. The CDR3 here is CASISPIAGTYNEQFF. CDR3 nucleotides: TGTGCCAGCATCTCCCCGATAGCGGGGACCTACAATGAGCAGTTCTTC.

The genes are TRBV11-3 and TRBJ2-2, with 13 positions matching TRBD2. Germline loops: CDR1 SGHNT, CDR2 YENEEA. The CDR3 length is 19 residues. V was clipped by 4 bases and J by 0 bases; unmatched bases: 8. The CDR3 loop reads CASSSGTSGTIANTGELFF. For the CDR3, the DNA is TGTGCCAGCAGCTCCGGGACTAGCGGGACTATTGCGAACACCGGGGAGCTGTTTTTT.

The CDR3 sequence is CAGTGQGAAGELFF. DNA for the CDR3: TGTGCCGGTACGGGACAGGGGGCTGCCGGGGAGCTGTTTTTT. The chain recombines TRBV30 with TRBJ2-2; 12 bases are a match to TRBD1. Germline lookup yields CDR1 GTSNPN and CDR2 SVGIG (reference sequence). Germline trimming cut 8 bases from V and 6 bases from J; bases unmatched to any gene: 7. This CDR3 region has 14 residues.

This clone occurred a few times. The chain employs TRBV18 and TRBJ1-1; the match to TRBD1 covers 7 bases. This CDR3 spans 14 amino acids. V dropped 6 bases and J dropped 1; count of bases not matched to a gene: 5. CDR1 and CDR2 (germline): KGHSH, LQKENI. The CDR3 DNA reads as TGTGCCAGCTCTCCCCGGGACAGGAACACTGAAGCTTTCTTT. This sequence encodes CASSPRDRNTEAFF. Using reference TRBV18 and TRBJ1-1 for the parts outside the CDR3, the full variable domain is NAGVMQNPRHLVRRRGQEARLRCSPMKGHSHVYWYRQLPEEGLKFMVYLQKENIIDESGMPKERFSAEFPKEGPSILRIQQVVRGDSAAYFCASSPRDRNTEAFFGQGTRLTVV.

V and J are TRBV5-8 and TRBJ1-1; the D gene is possibly TRBD1 (6 bases). CDR3 length equals 13 residues. V was shortened by 4 bases and J by 3 bases, with 10 bases between the two germline ends. Germline values: CDR1 SGHTS, CDR2 YDEGEE. CDR3 protein: CASSTNRDTEAFF. CDR3 coding DNA: TGTGCCAGCAGCACGAACAGGGACACTGAAGCTTTCTTT.

This rearrangement joins TRBV6-5 to TRBJ2-1; D is possibly TRBD2 (6 bases). With 6 bases removed from V and 9 bases from J, the gap between germline ends came to 21 bases. Germline V gene sequence: CDR1 MNHEY, CDR2 SVGAGI. The CDR3 extends over 15 amino acids. CDR3 DNA sequence: TGTGCCAGCAGCCCGATCACTATAGGGCGGGGTGAGCAGTTCTTC. It encodes CASSPITIGRGEQFF.

The V and J genes are TRBV21-1 and TRBJ1-5; the table's TRBD1 call for D was not verified on the DNA. TRBV21-1 is an annotated pseudogene. The CDR3 has 16 amino acids. The CDR3 DNA reads as TGTGCCAGCAGCAAAAAAAGCAGGGGAAGCAATCAGCCCCAGCATTTT. This encodes CASSKKSRGSNQPQHF.